The 6 T cell receptor beta chains below come from one sample, sequenced in a study of blood T cell repertoires in COVID-19. The protocol was immunoSEQ multiplex PCR, while the TCRdb copy is restricted to in-frame clones and leaves out a portion. The sample lists 35,000 to 40,000 clones, around 85% occurring once. Input material: peripheral blood. The receptor source for this set is a man at least 80 years old with active or convalescent COVID-19.

There are a few counts of this clone. V gene TRBV3-1 (or the pseudogene TRBV3-2) combines with J gene TRBJ1-5; TRBD1 matches 7 bases. This CDR3 is 14 amino acids long. J was trimmed by 12 bases and V by 4 bases; bases with no gene match: 12. The V gene's germline CDR1 is LGHDT and CDR2 YNNKEL (reference sequence). The CDR3 reads CASSRNRIDRDQHF. The CDR3 DNA is TGTGCCAGCAGCCGAAACCGTATCGACAGGGACCAGCATTTT.

CDR3 sequence: CASAPVVRRETQYF. The DNA of the CDR3 is TGTGCCAGCGCCCCCGTCGTGCGGCGAGAGACCCAGTACTTC. The chain has TRBV2 and TRBJ2-5, with D unclear. Looked up from germline, CDR1 is SNHLY and CDR2 is FYNNEI. Trimming stripped 8 bases from V and 4 bases from J, with 17 bases between. This CDR3 region has 14 residues.

This chain joins TRBV11-2 and TRBJ2-1, with a tentative D call TRBD2 (6 bases). The CDR3 has 18 residues. CDR1 SGHAT and CDR2 FQNNGV come from the germline V gene. V was cut by 5 bases and J by 9 bases, with 29 bases left in between. Here the CDR3 reads CASSQEGLGGFTALEQFF. The CDR3 nucleotides read TGTGCCAGCAGCCAAGAGGGGTTAGGAGGGTTTACAGCCCTTGAGCAGTTCTTC.

Written as DNA, the CDR3 is TGTGCCAGCAGCTTTACGGGGGGCTGGTTAGGTACGCAGTATTTT. Translated, it gives CASSFTGGWLGTQYF. V usage is TRBV7-2 and J usage is TRBJ2-3; a weak D match, TRBD2 (7 bases). V dropped 3 bases and J dropped 8 bases, with 18 bases sitting between them. The CDR3 length is 15 residues. In germline, CDR1 is SGHTA, CDR2 FQGNSA.

This clone was seen a single time. The V call is TRBV19, the J call TRBJ2-4; D possibly corresponds to TRBD2 (5 bases). V was shortened by 2 bases and J by 6 bases, with 14 bases between the two germline ends. Germline assignment: CDR1 LNHDA and CDR2 SQIVND (reference sequence). This CDR3 region has 15 residues. CDR3 loop: CASSINGLVRNIQYF. CDR3 DNA sequence: TGTGCCAGTAGTATAAACGGACTCGTGAGAAACATTCAGTACTTC.

This chain joins TRBV5-1 and TRBJ2-5; D is perhaps TRBD2 (5 bases). V dropped 5 bases and J dropped 3 bases, with 11 bases sitting between them. CDR1 is SGHRS, CDR2 YFSETQ, per germline. CDR3 size: 13 residues. This CDR3 reads CASSPLVEETQYF. CDR3 sequence (DNA): TGCGCCAGCAGTCCACTAGTCGAAGAGACCCAGTACTTC.